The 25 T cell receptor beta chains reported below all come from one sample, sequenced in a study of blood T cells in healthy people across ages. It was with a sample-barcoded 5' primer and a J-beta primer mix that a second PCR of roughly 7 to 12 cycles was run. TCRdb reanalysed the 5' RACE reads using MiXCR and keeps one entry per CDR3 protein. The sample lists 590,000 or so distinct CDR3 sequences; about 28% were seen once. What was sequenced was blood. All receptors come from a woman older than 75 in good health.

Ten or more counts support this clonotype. The CDR3 protein is CASSQDSQVYGYGYTF. The CDR3 coding sequence is TGCGCCAGCAGCCAAGATAGCCAGGTATATGGCTATGGCTACACCTTC. This sequence joins TRBV4-3 and TRBJ1-2, with unresolved D. Looked up from germline, CDR1 is LGHNA and CDR2 is YSLEER. The CDR3 sequence is 16 residues long. V was pared by 0 bases and J by 4 bases, with 15 bases between.

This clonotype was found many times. In DNA, the CDR3 is TGTGCCAGCAGCCAGGGACGTCCTTGGGTCTACGAGCAGTACTTC. It encodes CASSQGRPWVYEQYF. The chain recombines TRBV6-6 with TRBJ2-7, with D possibly being TRBD1 or TRBD2 (5 bases each). This CDR3 is built from 15 residues. V was clipped by 6 bases and J by 3 bases, with 18 bases between them. From germline, CDR1 is MNHNY and CDR2 SVGAGI (reference sequence).

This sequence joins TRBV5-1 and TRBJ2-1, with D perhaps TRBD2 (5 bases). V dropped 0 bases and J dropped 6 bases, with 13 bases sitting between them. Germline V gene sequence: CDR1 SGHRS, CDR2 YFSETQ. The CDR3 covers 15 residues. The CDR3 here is CASSLVRGRINEQFF. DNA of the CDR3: TGCGCCAGCAGCTTGGTCCGGGGTAGGATCAATGAGCAGTTCTTC.

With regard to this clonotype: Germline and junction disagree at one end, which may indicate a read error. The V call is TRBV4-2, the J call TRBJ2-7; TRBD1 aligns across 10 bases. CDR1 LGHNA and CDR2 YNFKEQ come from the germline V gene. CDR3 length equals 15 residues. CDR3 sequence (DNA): TGTGCCAGCAGCGGGCGGACAGGGGGACCCTACGGGCAGTACTTC. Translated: CASSGRTGGPYGQYF.

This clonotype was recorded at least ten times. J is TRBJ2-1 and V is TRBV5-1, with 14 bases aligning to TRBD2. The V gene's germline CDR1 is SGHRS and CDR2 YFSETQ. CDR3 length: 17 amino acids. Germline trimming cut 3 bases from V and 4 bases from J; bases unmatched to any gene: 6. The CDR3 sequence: CASSSPTSGGAYNEQFF. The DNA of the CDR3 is TGCGCCAGCAGCTCGCCGACTAGCGGGGGGGCATACAATGAGCAGTTCTTC.

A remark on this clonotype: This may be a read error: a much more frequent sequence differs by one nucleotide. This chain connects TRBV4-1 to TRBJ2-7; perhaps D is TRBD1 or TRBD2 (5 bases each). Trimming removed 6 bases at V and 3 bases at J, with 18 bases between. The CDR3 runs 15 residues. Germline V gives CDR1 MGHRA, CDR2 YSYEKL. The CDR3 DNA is TGCGCCAGCAGGTGGAGGCCGATGGGGGACTACGAGCAGTACTTC. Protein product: CASRWRPMGDYEQYF.

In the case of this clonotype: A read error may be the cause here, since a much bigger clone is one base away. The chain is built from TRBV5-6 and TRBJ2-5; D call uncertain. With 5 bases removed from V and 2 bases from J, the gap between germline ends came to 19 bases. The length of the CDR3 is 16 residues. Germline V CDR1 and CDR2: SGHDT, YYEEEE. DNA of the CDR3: TGTGCCAGCAGACGACGGCCCCCAAGGATGCAAGAGACCCAGTACTTC. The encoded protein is CASRRRPPRMQETQYF.

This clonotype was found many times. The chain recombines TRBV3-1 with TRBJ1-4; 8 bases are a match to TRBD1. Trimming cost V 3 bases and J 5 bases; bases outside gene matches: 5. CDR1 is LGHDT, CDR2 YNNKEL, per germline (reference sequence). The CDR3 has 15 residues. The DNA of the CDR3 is TGTGCCAGCAGCCAGCAGGGGGCTGCGAATGAAAAACTGTTTTTT. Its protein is CASSQQGAANEKLFF.

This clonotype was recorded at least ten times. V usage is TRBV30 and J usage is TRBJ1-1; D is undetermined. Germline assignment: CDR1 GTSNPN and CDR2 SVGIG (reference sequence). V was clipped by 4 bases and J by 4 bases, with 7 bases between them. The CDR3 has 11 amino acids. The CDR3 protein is CAWKGGTEAFF. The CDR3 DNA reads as TGTGCCTGGAAAGGTGGCACTGAAGCTTTCTTT.

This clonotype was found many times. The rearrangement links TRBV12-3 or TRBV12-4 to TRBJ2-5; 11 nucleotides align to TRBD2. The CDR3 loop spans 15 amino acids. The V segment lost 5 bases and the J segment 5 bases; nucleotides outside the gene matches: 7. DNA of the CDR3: TGTGCCAGCAGTGTTAGCGGGGGGGCCTATGAGACCCAGTACTTC. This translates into CASSVSGGAYETQYF.

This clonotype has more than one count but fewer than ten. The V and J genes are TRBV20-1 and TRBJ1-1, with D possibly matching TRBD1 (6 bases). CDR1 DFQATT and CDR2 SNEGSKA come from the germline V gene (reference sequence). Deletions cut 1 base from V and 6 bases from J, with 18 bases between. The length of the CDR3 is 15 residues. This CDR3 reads CSARGNGGRVPEAFF. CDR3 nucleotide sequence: TGCAGTGCTAGAGGTAACGGGGGGCGAGTTCCTGAAGCTTTCTTT.

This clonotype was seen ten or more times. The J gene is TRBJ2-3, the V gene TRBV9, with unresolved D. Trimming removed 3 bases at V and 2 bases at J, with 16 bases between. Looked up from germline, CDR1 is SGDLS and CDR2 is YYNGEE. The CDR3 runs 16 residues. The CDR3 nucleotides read TGTGCCAGCAGCGCCCCCAGCGCGCTACACACAGATACGCAGTATTTT. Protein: CASSAPSALHTDTQYF.

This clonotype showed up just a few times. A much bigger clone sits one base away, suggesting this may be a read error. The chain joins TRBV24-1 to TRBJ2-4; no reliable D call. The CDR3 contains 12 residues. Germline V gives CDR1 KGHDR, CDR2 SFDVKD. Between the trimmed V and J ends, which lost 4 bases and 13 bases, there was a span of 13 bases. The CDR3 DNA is TGTGCCACCAGTGACCATATAGGTGAGCAGTACTTC. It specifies CATSDHIGEQYF.

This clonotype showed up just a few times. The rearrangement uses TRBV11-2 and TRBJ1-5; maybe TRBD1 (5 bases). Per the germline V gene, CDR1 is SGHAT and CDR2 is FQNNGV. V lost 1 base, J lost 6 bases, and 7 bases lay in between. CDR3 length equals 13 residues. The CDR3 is CASSLGTSQPQHF. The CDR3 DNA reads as TGTGCCAGCAGCTTAGGGACATCTCAGCCCCAGCATTTT.

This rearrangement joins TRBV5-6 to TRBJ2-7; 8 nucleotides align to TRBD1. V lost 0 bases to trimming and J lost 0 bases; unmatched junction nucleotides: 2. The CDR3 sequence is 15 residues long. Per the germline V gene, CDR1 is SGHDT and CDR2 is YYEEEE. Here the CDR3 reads CASSLVDRGSYEQYF. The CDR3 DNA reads TGTGCCAGCAGCTTGGTAGACAGGGGCTCCTACGAGCAGTACTTC.

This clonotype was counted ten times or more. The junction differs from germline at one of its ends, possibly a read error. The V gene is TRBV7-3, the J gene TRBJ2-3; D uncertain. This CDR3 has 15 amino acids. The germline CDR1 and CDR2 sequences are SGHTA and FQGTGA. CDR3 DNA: TGTGCCGGCAGCCGTACTAAGCCTAGCACAGATACGCAGTATTTT. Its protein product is CAGSRTKPSTDTQYF.

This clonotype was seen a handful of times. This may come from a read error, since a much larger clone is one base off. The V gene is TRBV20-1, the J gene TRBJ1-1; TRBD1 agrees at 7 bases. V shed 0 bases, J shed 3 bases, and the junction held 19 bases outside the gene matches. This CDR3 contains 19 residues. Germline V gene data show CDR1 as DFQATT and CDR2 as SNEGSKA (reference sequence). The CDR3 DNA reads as TGCAGTGCTAGAGATCAGGTCAAGACAGGGAGAGTCGCGGACACTGAAGCTTTCTTT. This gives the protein CSARDQVKTGRVADTEAFF.

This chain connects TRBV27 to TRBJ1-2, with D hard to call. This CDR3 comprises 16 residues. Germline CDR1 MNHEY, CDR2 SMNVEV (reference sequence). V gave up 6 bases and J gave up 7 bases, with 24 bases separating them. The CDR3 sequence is CASSLGNSRAIGGYTF. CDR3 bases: TGTGCCAGCAGCTTGGGCAACTCTAGGGCCATCGGTGGCTACACCTTC.

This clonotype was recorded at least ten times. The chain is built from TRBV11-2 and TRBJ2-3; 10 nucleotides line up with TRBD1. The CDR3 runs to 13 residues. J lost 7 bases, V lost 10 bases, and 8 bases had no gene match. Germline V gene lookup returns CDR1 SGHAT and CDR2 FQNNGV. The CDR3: CATRQGARNTQYF. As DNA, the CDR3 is TGTGCCACTCGACAGGGGGCGAGGAATACGCAGTATTTT.

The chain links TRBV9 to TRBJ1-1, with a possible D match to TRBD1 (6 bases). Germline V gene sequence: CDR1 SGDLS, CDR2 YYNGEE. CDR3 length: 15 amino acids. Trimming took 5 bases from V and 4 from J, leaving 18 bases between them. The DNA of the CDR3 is TGTGCCAGCAGGAACCTCCTGGAGGGGGGCACTGAAGCTTTCTTT. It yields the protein CASRNLLEGGTEAFF.

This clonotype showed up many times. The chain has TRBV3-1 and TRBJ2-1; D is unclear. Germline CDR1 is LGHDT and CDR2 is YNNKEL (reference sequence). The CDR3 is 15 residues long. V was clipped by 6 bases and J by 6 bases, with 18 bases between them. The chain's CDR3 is CASSKNPDVGNEQFF. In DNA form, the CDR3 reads TGTGCCAGCAGTAAAAACCCCGACGTGGGCAATGAGCAGTTCTTC.

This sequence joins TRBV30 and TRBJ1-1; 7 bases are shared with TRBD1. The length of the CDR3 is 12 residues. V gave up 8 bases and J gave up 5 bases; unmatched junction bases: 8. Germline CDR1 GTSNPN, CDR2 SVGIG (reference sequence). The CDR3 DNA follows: TGTGCCCACAGGGGTTCGGATACTGAAGCTTTCTTT. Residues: CAHRGSDTEAFF.

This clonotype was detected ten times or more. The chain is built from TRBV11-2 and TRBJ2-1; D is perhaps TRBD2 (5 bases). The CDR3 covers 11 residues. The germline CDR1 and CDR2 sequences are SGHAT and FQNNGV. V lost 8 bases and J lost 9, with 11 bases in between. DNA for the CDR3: TGTGCCAGCCAGCACGGGGTTGAGCAGTTCTTC. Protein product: CASQHGVEQFF.

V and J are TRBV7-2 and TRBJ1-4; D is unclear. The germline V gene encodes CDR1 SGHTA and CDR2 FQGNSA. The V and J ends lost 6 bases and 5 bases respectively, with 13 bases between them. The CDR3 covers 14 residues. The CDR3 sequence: CASRSEGANEKLFF. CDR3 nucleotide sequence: TGTGCCAGCAGATCTGAGGGAGCGAATGAAAAACTGTTTTTT.

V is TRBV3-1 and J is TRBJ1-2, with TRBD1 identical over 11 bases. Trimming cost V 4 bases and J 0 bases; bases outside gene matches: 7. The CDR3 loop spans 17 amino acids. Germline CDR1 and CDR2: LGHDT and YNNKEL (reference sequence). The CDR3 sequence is CASSPGTGGPTNYGYTF. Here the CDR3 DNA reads TGTGCCAGCAGCCCTGGGACAGGGGGGCCAACTAACTATGGCTACACCTTC.